The clone carrying this TCR beta chain has a handful of counts. Germline V gene lookup returns CDR1 SGHAT and CDR2 FQNNGV. CDR3 length: 15 amino acids. Trimming pared 2 bases from V and 4 bases from J, leaving 13 bases between. The entry originates in a study of human T cells and chemical hapten exposure. Study as a whole: Patch tests of 0.01% DPC on the upper back were read at 6 days. Patients, mostly women, had alopecia areata, alopecia totalis or alopecia universalis.

Sample time point: patch test 1, 2 weeks after DPC sensitization. Stated treatment: therapeutic diphenylcyclopropenone sensitization with weekly scalp DPC. Total RNA came from unfractionated whole blood. In the study's own analysis: Per-sample TCR counts ranged from about 23,224 to 690,600, median approximately 98,000. TCRdb used MiXCR to reprocess the RACE reads, holding one entry per CDR3 protein. These V and J calls derive from TCRdb rather than the authors' analysis. The sample lists about 37,000 distinct CDR3 sequences, 5.5% to 7.5% occurring once. The chain couples TRBV11-2 to TRBJ2-3, with D possibly being TRBD2 (6 bases). This sequence originates from a woman in her thirties with alopecia areata. Some clones in this sample may be carry-over from other donors' samples. The specimen comprised whole blood, sampled in connection with sensitization to the hapten diphenylcyclopropenone (DPC). The CDR3: CASSLNGGYSDTQYF. CDR3 in DNA: TGTGCCAGCAGCTTAAACGGGGGTTATTCAGATACGCAGTATTTT.